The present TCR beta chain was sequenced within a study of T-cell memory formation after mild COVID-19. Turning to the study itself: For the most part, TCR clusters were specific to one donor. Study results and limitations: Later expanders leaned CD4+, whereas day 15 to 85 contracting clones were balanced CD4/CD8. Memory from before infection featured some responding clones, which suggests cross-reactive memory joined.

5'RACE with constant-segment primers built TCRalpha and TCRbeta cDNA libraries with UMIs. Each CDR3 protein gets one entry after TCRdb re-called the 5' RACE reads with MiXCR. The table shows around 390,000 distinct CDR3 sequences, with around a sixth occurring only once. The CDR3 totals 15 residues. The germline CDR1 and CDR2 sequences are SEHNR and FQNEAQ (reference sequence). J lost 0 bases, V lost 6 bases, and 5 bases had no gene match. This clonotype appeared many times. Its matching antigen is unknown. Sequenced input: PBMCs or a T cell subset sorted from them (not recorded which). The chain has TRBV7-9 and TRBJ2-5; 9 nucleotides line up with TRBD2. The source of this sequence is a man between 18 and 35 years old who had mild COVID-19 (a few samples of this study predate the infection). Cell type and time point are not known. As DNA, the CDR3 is TGTGCCAGCAGGGAGGGACTAGCCGACCAAGAGACCCAGTACTTC. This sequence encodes CASREGLADQETQYF.